Listed below are T cell receptor beta chains from one sample, sequenced in a study of T cell repertoires in ileal Crohn's disease. Profiled with immunoSEQ multiplex PCR; TCRdb holds only in-frame clones, not every one. The sample lists roughly 16,000 clones, under 95% occurring once. The sample consisted of ileal tissue. These receptors were taken from an adult with Crohn's disease. Each CDR3 is given with its conserved first and last residue. Fields, in order: J gene, V gene, clone size, D gene, CDR3 protein, CDR3 DNA. The D gene is left open where the match is weak. Size values are once, few and many counts, or a class for expanded clones, and some rows have none.

TRBJ2-7 TRBV5-4 - TRBD1 CASSPDRGREQYF TGTGCCAGCAGCCCGGACAGGGGGCGCGAGCAGTACTTC
TRBJ1-1 TRBV19 - - CASSIVSSTEAFF TGTGCCAGTAGTATAGTTTCGTCCACTGAAGCTTTCTTT
TRBJ2-3 TRBV5-6 - - CASSLSADTQYF TGTGCCAGCAGCTTGTCGGCAGATACGCAGTATTTT
TRBJ2-1 TRBV27 - TRBD1 CASSLWTGYHEQFF TGTGCCAGCAGTTTATGGACAGGGTACCATGAGCAGTTCTTC
TRBJ2-7 TRBV4-3 - TRBD2 CASSQEAPGGYEQYF TGCGCCAGCAGCCAAGAAGCCCCGGGAGGCTACGAGCAGTACTTC
TRBJ1-2 TRBV18 - TRBD1 CASSPTGEYGYTF TGTGCCAGCTCACCCACAGGGGAATATGGCTACACCTTC
TRBJ1-2 TRBV2 - - CASQPGTAQGYTF TGTGCCAGCCAACCGGGGACTGCGCAAGGCTACACCTTC
TRBJ1-1 TRBV5-1 - - CASSVDSSNTEAFF TGCGCCAGCAGCGTGGACAGTTCGAACACTGAAGCTTTCTTT
TRBJ1-2 TRBV11-1 - - CASSQTRGATSYTF TGTGCCAGCAGCCAGACCCGGGGGGCTACGAGCTACACCTTC
TRBJ1-1 TRBV5-1 - - CASSPGDAGSTEAFF TGCGCCAGCAGCCCAGGTGACGCGGGGAGCACTGAAGCTTTCTTT
TRBJ1-1 TRBV7-2 - - CASSLEQLNTEAFF TGTGCCAGCAGCTTAGAACAACTGAACACTGAAGCTTTCTTT
TRBJ1-2 TRBV7-9 once TRBD1 CASSSKTGMGYTF TGTGCCAGCAGCTCTAAGACAGGGATGGGCTACACCTTC
TRBJ2-6 TRBV4-2 - TRBD1 CASSQDSRGPYSGANVLTF TGTGCCAGCAGCCAAGATTCAAGGGGGCCCTACTCTGGGGCCAACGTCCTGACTTTC
TRBJ1-3 TRBV6-6 - - CASSYPDRSSGNTIYF TGTGCCAGCAGTTACCCAGACAGGTCCTCTGGAAACACCATATATTTT
TRBJ1-1 TRBV5-6 once - CASSVDQGTEAFF TGTGCCAGCAGCGTTGATCAGGGTACTGAAGCTTTCTTT
TRBJ1-6 TRBV6-5 - - CASSPPRGGNSPLHF TGTGCCAGCAGTCCACCCCGGGGTGGAAATTCACCCCTCCACTTT
TRBJ2-1 TRBV6-5 - - CASSYRGISYNEQFF TGTGCCAGCAGTTACCGCGGGATCTCCTACAATGAGCAGTTCTTC
TRBJ2-7 TRBV7-2 - - CASSKKSGVEQYF TGTGCCAGCAGCAAAAAATCAGGGGTCGAGCAGTACTTC
TRBJ2-2 TRBV7-9 - - CASSFSTGRTGELFF TGTGCCAGCAGCTTCTCAACAGGGCGAACCGGGGAGCTGTTTTTT
TRBJ1-2 TRBV11-2 - TRBD1 CASSLDPQGAHTF TGTGCCAGCAGCTTAGATCCCCAGGGGGCCCACACCTTC
TRBJ2-7 TRBV7-9 - - CASSLAYRESAEQYF TGTGCCAGCAGCTTAGCATACAGGGAGTCTGCCGAGCAGTACTTC
TRBJ2-5 TRBV14 - - CASSHGQNRQETQYF TGTGCCAGCAGCCATGGACAGAACAGACAAGAGACCCAGTACTTC
TRBJ1-4 TRBV4-1 - TRBD1 CASSQMGQGGFQKLFF TGCGCCAGCAGCCAGATGGGACAGGGGGGGTTTCAAAAACTGTTTTTT
TRBJ2-1 TRBV11-2 - TRBD2 CASSLATSLPYNEQFF TGTGCCAGCAGCTTAGCGACTAGCCTTCCCTACAATGAGCAGTTCTTC
TRBJ1-6 TRBV5-4 - - CASHGRGGTPLHF TGTGCCAGTCATGGGAGGGGTGGAACACCCCTCCACTTT
TRBJ1-6 TRBV4-2 - TRBD1 CASSQVVGTGGNTPLHF TGTGCCAGCAGCCAAGTAGTAGGGACAGGGGGTAACACACCCCTCCACTTT
TRBJ2-2 TRBV7-7 - - CASSPQGTGELFF TGTGCCAGCAGCCCCCAGGGGACCGGGGAGCTGTTTTTT
TRBJ1-2 TRBV5-1 - - CASSLFREGSYGYTF TGCGCCAGCAGCTTGTTCAGGGAGGGGAGCTATGGCTACACCTTC
TRBJ1-1 TRBV6-4 - TRBD1 CASSDQSGKMGQLEAFF TGTGCCAGCAGTGACCAATCAGGCAAGATGGGACAGCTTGAAGCTTTCTTT
TRBJ2-1 TRBV6-5 - - CASKRGSSYNEQFF TGTGCCAGCAAACGGGGGTCCTCCTACAATGAGCAGTTCTTC